This TCR beta chain was documented in a study of cytomegalovirus exposure and HLA in healthy donors (dated by TCRdb to 2016 to 2017). Study-wide context: According to an earlier analysis of 587 of the donors, about 179 million T cells yielded approximately 120 million unique TCR beta sequences and 276 Gb of sequence data. Around 320 gigabases of sequencing data and tens of millions of unique TCR sequences were included in an early release covering several hundred HLA-typed donors. Of the 350 to 450 genotyped donors, over 70% fell in the genetic ancestry cluster associated with self-reported Caucasian donors. The study was designed to test whether signatures of past pathogen exposure could be identified by cataloging public T cell receptors. The study used immunosequencing to profile the T cell repertoires of hundreds of subjects and linked those repertoires to cytomegalovirus serostatus. In addition to the first cohort of 650 to 800 subjects, a separate validation cohort of 120 different subjects was used. To predict cytomegalovirus infection status, the study brought together high-throughput TCR immunosequencing, statistical association of individual TCRs with disease status, and machine learning. A later analysis re-analyzed previously published TCR beta repertoires from hundreds of donors and added high-resolution HLA genotyping to study TCR occurrence patterns. The later analysis used no new phenotypic data to find candidate immune exposures, relying instead on TCR beta sequences and their occurrence across donors. In an earlier analysis of 587 of the donors, high-throughput TCR beta sequencing was used to judge whether each TCR beta V gene segment behaved as functional or pseudogenic. Alongside the repertoire data, information on donor age, sex, ethnicity and CMV serostatus was compiled. A later genetic analysis took genome-wide SNP genotypes for 398 of the 666 donors and used that subset as a discovery cohort. All discovery cohort repertoires had been generated using a single sequencing platform. HLA typing covered class I and class II loci at four-digit resolution. Typing coverage varied by locus: roughly 620-630 donors for A, B, C, DRB1 and DQB1; roughly 510 for DQA1; about 600 for DPA1; roughly 470 for DPB1. Roughly 5 DR-DQ haplotypes were handled as single units for association and clustering, since linkage in the cohort was strong. Among approximately 370 genotyped donors of the cohort, an average of around 250,000 unique TCR beta nucleotide sequences was sequenced per donor, of which about 19% were non-productive.

Receptor amplification or capture employed the immunoSEQ multiplex PCR assay. The multiplex PCR relied on a mix of 60 forward primers for TCR Vbeta segments and 13 reverse primers for TCR Jbeta segments. Amplification of the CDR3 region of rearranged TCR beta genes was performed with a multiplex PCR assay on genomic DNA. On the Illumina HiSeq System, the amplified TCR beta libraries were sequenced as 87-base-pair reads. In the paper's pipeline: Across the 670 or so repertoires, a later analysis counted tens of millions of unique TCR beta chains, 9 million to 14 million of which were shared by at least two donors. Raw reads were error-corrected and collapsed into unique sequences by a nearest-neighbor algorithm in which closely related sequences were merged to remove PCR and sequencing errors. To assign V, D and J gene segments, CDR3 sequences were aligned to IMGT reference sequences. For a sequence to be retained, a match of at least six nucleotides to both a V gene segment and a J gene segment was required. A rearrangement was called productive if the CDR3 had no stop codons and remained in frame with V and J, and every other rearrangement was called non-productive. CDR3 was defined according to IMGT convention as the region running from the second conserved V-encoded cysteine to the conserved J-encoded phenylalanine. The earlier analysis of more than 450 of the donors excluded sequences that lacked an unambiguous match to a single V gene segment. An earlier analysis of a few hundred of the donors classified V segments as functional when productive rearrangements were above 56.7% and as segregating when the standard deviation between donors was above 5%. To diagnose cytomegalovirus status from the catalog of TCR beta chain sequences, a statistical classification framework was built. In a later analysis, TCR nucleotide sequences were compared against IMGT/GENE-DB human TR gene sequences so that V and J genes could be assigned. Using the TCRdist pipeline, a later analysis assigned CDR3 sequences along with most-parsimonious VDJ recombination scenarios. In a later analysis, each TCR beta chain was defined by its CDR3 amino acid sequence together with its V-gene family, and reads lacking a unique V-gene family were excluded. To address suspected cross-contamination and a sequencing artifact, a later analysis removed 592 highly shared, low-generation-probability nucleotide sequences. A later analysis calculated a clonal expansion index for each public chain from normalized within-repertoire ranks of inferred template counts. Generation probabilities in a later analysis came from a VDJ recombination model fitted to out-of-frame rearrangements, and those results were checked against IGoR. In a later analysis, TCR-TCR, TCR-HLA and TCR-CMV co-occurrence was scored with hypergeometric tests, and a repertoire-size bias correction was applied to TCR pairs. False discovery rates were estimated in a later analysis by permuting HLA or CMV assignments 20 times. In a later analysis, co-occurring TCRs were grouped with DBSCAN, and TCRdist sequence similarity was added when clustering was performed within HLA-allele-positive subsets. For co-occurrence clustering, repertoires with fewer than 30,000 or more than 120,000 public chains were excluded, along with about five repertoires with anomalous nucleotide sharing. TCRdb's version of the immuneACCESS table is confined to in-frame rearrangements and falls short of the full clone set. An unresolved V gene accounts for under half of the shortfall where checked; the remainder is of unknown origin. Clone size and the V and J calls come from that table; the DNA yielded D and trimming. Here the sample has around 100,000 clones; approximately 80% occur a single time. The ten largest clones represent over 4% of the sample.

The germline V gene (reference sequence) gives CDR1 as SGHNT and CDR2 as YYREEE. Germline trimming amounts to 4 bases on V and 7 bases on J, with 10 as the count of junction bases outside the gene matches. There are 14 amino acids in the CDR3, from cysteine to phenylalanine inclusive. Only the CDR3 region is kept as DNA, spanning 42 bases read in frame from base 1. To note about this clone: Its binding antigen is unknown. No much larger clone is present one base from it, and per-base qualities are unavailable.

Results and caveats for the whole study, not just this receptor: While some public TCRs were present in many individuals, most TCR sequences turned up only very rarely across donors. In an earlier analysis of approximately 600 of the donors, most TCR beta V segments were observed in productive rearrangements about 87% or about 30% of the time, broadly matching IMGT annotations. Compared with the 666-donor mean, donors in an Asian-associated ancestry cluster had fewer N-insertions in productive TCRs, according to a later genetic analysis. Assigning TCR associations to individual alleles was difficult when HLA alleles, especially DR and DQ, strongly co-occurred. In vitro tests confirmed that a few of the cytomegalovirus-associated TCR beta chains recognize cytomegalovirus antigens. Because the 87-base-pair reads could not distinguish some IMGT-functional V segments, including TRBV6-2 and TRBV6-3, those segments were excluded. A later analysis reported that several top co-occurrence clusters appeared linked to parvovirus B19, influenza, CMV and Epstein-Barr virus. The cohort was sequenced for TCR beta chains only, and without alpha or paired-chain data the features that could be detected were limited. In a later analysis, HLA-associated TCR beta chains showed more clonal expansion and lower generation probabilities than non-associated chains that were equally common. V-gene and J-gene trimming of TCR beta chains was associated with a missense DCLRE1C variant in a later genetic analysis, and the association was replicated in an independent cohort. A group of highly shared sequence variants was considered likely to be a technical artifact of the sequencing pipeline. The study gave a list of under 200 TCR beta chains associated with cytomegalovirus. Sequencing depth was assumed to be roughly uniform across donors in the presence/absence analyses, though that assumption may not hold. A further reported finding was that TCR beta sequences accurately predicted the HLA-A and HLA-B alleles for most subjects in the first cohort. Immune exposure information for the cohort was limited to CMV serostatus. A later analysis associated about 16,000 TCR beta sequences with specific HLA alleles at a false discovery rate of 0.05. In both the original and validation cohorts, the classifier was reported to diagnose cytomegalovirus status with high specificity and sensitivity. HLA typing was unavailable for some donors at each locus, so association tests used only the typed subset. Most CMV-associated TCR beta chains appeared to be HLA-restricted in a later analysis, and the HLA associations seemed to be driven largely by CMV exposure. The earlier analysis of fewer than 750 of the donors excluded roughly 16 rarely observed V segments, including chromosome 9 orphons, because counts were too low. In a later analysis, the rate of TCR association differed among HLA loci, with DRB1 alleles having the most associated TCRs and HLA-C alleles having the fewest. Correlated functional status among segregating V segments might be attributable to linkage disequilibrium, but an unknown experimental factor could not be ruled out. According to the authors, the approach could potentially be generalized to other disease states and immunological phenotypes.

In total, approximately 700 healthy bone marrow donors made up the cohort. Cohort members were all nominally healthy when sampled, although unrecorded immune exposures were likely present. The donor was CMV seropositive and was included in the group of 250 to 300 seropositive cohort members. Each donor provided a peripheral blood sample, and peripheral blood mononuclear cells were used for TCR beta sequencing. The Qiagen DNeasy Blood Extraction Kit was used to extract genomic DNA from the blood cell samples. The V and J genes are TRBV5-4 and TRBJ2-5; 7 nucleotides in the junction match TRBD1. Sequenced material: PBMCs. The source of this sequence is a woman in her 40s in good health and CMV-seropositive. CDR3 region: CASSSLQGDRTQYF. The nucleotides are TGTGCCAGCAGCAGCTTGCAGGGGGACCGGACCCAGTACTTC.